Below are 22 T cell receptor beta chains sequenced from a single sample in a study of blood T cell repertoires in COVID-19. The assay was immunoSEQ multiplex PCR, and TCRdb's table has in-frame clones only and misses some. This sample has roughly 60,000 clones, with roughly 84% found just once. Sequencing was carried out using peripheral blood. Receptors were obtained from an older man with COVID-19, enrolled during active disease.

The DNA of the CDR3 is TGCAGCGTTGCAAAGGGACAGGGGACAGATACGCAGTATTTT. Encoded protein: CSVAKGQGTDTQYF. The V call is TRBV29-1, the J call TRBJ2-3, with 10 bases matching TRBD1. The CDR3 has 14 residues. After removal of 4 bases from V and 3 bases from J, the junction contained 4 bases not matched to a gene. The germline V gene encodes CDR1 SQVTM and CDR2 ANQGSEA.

The CDR3 sequence: CASTQGAPNTEAFF. CDR3 nucleotides: TGTGCCAGCACTCAGGGGGCGCCGAACACTGAAGCTTTCTTT. This rearrangement joins TRBV6-6 to TRBJ1-1; TRBD1 agrees at 8 bases. The length of the CDR3 is 14 residues. Germline V gene sequence: CDR1 MNHNY, CDR2 SVGAGI (reference sequence). Unmatched junction bases numbered 5, after V lost 7 bases and J lost 1 base.

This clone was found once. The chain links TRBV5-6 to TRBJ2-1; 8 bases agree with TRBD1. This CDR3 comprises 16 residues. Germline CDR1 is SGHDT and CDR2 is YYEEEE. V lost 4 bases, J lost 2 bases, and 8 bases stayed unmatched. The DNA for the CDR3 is TGTGCCAGCAGCGTCCACCCGGGACAGGCCTACAATGAGCAGTTCTTC. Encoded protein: CASSVHPGQAYNEQFF.

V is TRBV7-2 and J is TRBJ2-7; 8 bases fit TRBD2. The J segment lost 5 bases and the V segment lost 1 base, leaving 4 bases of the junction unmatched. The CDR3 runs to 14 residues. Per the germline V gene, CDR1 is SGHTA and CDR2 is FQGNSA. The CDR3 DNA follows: TGTGCCAGCAGCTTAGTCGGGGGGGCCCACGAGCAGTACTTC. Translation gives CASSLVGGAHEQYF.

For the CDR3, the DNA is TGTGCCAGCAGCCAGGGACTAGCGGTAACAGATACGCAGTATTTT. Its translation: CASSQGLAVTDTQYF. The chain is built from TRBV7-2 and TRBJ2-3, with 11 bases fitting TRBD2. CDR3 length: 15 amino acids. Germline values: CDR1 SGHTA, CDR2 FQGNSA. V was clipped by 5 bases and J by 3 bases; unmatched bases: 4.

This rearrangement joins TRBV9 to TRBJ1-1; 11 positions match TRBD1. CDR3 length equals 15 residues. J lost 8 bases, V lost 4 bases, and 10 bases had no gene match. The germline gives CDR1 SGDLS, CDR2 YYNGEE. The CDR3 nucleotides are TGTGCCAGCAGCCCCCGGACAGGGGGCGAGTCGGAAGCTTTCTTT. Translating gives CASSPRTGGESEAFF.

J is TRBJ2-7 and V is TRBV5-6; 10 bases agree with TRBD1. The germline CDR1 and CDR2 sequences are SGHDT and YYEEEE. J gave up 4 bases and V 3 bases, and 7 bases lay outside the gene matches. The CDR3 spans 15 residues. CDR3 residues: CASSWGDRGGYEQYV. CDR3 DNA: TGTGCCAGCAGCTGGGGGGACAGGGGCGGGTACGAGCAGTACGTC.

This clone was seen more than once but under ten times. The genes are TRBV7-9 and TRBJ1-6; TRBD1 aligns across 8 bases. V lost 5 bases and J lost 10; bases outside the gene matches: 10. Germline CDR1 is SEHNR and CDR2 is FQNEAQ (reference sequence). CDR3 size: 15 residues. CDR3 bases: TGTGCCAGCAGCGATGAGCAGGGGGCCAGGTCACCCCTCCACTTT. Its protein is CASSDEQGARSPLHF. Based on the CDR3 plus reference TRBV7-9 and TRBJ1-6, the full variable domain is DTGVSQNPRHKITKRGQNVTFRCDPISEHNRLYWYRQTLGQGPEFLTYFQNEAQLEKSRLLSDRFSAERPKGSFSTLEIQRTEQGDSAMYLCASSDEQGARSPLHFGNGTRLTVT.

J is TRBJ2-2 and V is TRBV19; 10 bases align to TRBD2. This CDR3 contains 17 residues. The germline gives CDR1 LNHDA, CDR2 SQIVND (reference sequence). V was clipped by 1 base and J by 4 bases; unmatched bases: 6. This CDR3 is CASSIGASGGSTGELFF. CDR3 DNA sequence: TGTGCCAGTAGTATAGGGGCTAGCGGGGGTAGCACCGGGGAGCTGTTTTTT.

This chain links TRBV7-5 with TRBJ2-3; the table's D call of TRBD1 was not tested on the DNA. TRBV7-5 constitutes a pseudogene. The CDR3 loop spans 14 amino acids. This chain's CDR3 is CVRSNRRGRRTQYF. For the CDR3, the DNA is TGTGTCAGAAGCAATCGGAGGGGGCGTCGTACGCAGTATTTT.

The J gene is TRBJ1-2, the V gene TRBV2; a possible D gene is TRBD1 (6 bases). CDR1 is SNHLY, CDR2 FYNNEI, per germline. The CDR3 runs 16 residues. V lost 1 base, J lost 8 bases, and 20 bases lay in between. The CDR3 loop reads CASSEGNRDGQRGYTF. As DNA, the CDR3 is TGTGCCAGCAGTGAAGGGAACAGGGATGGGCAGAGAGGCTACACCTTC. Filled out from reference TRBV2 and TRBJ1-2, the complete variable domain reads EPEVTQTPSHQVTQMGQEVILRCVPISNHLYFYWYRQILGQKVEFLVSFYNNEISEKSEIFDDQFSVERPDGSNFTLKIRSTKLEDSAMYFCASSEGNRDGQRGYTFGSGTRLTVV.

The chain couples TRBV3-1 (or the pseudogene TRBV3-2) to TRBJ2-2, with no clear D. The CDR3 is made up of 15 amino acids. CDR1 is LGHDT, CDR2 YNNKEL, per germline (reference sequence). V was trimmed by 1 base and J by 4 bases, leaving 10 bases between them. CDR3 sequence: CASSQGILATGELFF. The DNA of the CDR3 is TGTGCCAGCAGCCAAGGTATCCTGGCCACCGGGGAGCTGTTTTTT.

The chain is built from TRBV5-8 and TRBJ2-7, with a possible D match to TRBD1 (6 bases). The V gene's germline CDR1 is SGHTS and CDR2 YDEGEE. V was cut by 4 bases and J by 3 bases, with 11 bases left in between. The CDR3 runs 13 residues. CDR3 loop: CASSRGQSYEQYV. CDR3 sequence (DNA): TGTGCCAGCAGCCGAGGACAGAGCTACGAGCAGTACGTC.

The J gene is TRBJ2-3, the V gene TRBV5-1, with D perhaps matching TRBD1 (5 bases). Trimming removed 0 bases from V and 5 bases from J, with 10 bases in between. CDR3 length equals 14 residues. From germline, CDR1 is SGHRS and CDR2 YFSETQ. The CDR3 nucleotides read TGCGCCAGCAGCTTGGACAGGACCCTAGATACGCAGTATTTT. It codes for CASSLDRTLDTQYF. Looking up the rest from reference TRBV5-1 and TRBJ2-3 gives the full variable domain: KAGVTQTPRYLIKTRGQQVTLSCSPISGHRSVSWYQQTPGQGLQFLFEYFSETQRNKGNFPGRFSGRQFSNSRSEMNVSTLELGDSALYLCASSLDRTLDTQYFGPGTRLTVL.

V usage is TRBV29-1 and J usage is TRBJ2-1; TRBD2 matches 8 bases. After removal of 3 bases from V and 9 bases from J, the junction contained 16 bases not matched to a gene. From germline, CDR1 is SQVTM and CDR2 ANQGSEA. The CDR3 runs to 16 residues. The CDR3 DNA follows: TGCAGCGTTGACAGTGCGACTAGCGCGATGGGCGGTGAGCAGTTCTTC. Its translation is CSVDSATSAMGGEQFF.

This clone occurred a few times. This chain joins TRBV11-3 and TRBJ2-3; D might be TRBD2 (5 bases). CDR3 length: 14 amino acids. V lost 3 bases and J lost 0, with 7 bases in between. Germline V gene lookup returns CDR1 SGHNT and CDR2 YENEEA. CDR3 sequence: CASSLGGSTDTQYF. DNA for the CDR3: TGTGCCAGCAGCTTGGGCGGGAGCACAGATACGCAGTATTTT.

This CDR3 is CASSFSGTSGGASTQYF. Written as DNA, the CDR3 is TGTGCCAGCAGCTTCTCCGGGACTAGCGGGGGGGCAAGTACGCAGTATTTT. The gene calls are TRBV5-4 and TRBJ2-3, with 16 bases aligning to TRBD2. V shed 2 bases, J shed 8 bases, and the junction held 8 bases outside the gene matches. This CDR3 has 17 amino acids. CDR1 and CDR2 from the germline V gene are SGHNT and YYREEE (reference sequence).

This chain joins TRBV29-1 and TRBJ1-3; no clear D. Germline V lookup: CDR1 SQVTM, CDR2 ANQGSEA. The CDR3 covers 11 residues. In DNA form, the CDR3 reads TGCACTTGCGGGGAGGGAAACACCATATATTTT. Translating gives CTCGEGNTIYF.

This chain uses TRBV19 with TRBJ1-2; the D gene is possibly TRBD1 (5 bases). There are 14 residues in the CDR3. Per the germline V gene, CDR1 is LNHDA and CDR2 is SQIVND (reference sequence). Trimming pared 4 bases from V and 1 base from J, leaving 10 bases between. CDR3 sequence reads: CASSNAQGNYGYTF. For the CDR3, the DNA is TGTGCCAGTAGTAATGCCCAGGGTAACTATGGCTACACCTTC.

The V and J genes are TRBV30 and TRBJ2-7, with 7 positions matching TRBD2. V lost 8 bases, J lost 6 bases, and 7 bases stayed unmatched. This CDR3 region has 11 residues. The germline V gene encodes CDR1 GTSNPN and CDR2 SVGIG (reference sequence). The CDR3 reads CAGTSGGEQYF. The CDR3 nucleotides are TGTGCCGGGACCTCGGGGGGCGAGCAGTACTTC.

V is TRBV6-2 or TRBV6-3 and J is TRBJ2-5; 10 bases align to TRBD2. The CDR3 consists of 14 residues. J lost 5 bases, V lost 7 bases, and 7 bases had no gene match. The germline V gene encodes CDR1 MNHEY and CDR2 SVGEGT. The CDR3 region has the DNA TGTGCCAGCAACCCCGGGACTAGCGCTGAGACCCAGTACTTC. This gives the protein CASNPGTSAETQYF.

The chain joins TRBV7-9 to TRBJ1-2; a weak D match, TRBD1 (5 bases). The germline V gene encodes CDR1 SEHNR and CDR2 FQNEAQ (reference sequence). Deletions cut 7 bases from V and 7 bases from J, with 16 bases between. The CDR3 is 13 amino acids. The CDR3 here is CASNSGTGGGYTF. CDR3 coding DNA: TGTGCCAGCAACTCGGGGACGGGGGGTGGCTACACCTTC.